The 17 T cell receptor beta chains below all came from one sample that was sequenced in a study of T cell responses to AZD1222 COVID-19 vaccine. Data came from immunoSEQ multiplex PCR; TCRdb stores just in-frame clones and leaves some out. The sample consists of about 46,000 clones, roughly 89% of them appearing once. This specimen consisted of peripheral blood, obtained 28 days after the second AZD1222 dose. These receptors all come from an adult who received the AZD1222 COVID-19 vaccine.

The CDR3 nucleotides read TGCGCCAGCAGCCATCCCCCTCGGGGGGCCTATGGCTACACCTTC. Encoded protein: CASSHPPRGAYGYTF. The rearrangement links TRBV4-1 to TRBJ1-2; tentative D call: TRBD1 (6 bases). Per the germline V gene, CDR1 is MGHRA and CDR2 is YSYEKL. This CDR3 has 15 amino acids. V was trimmed by 3 bases and J by 4 bases, leaving 15 bases between them.

This clone was detected only once. V gene TRBV27 combines with J gene TRBJ2-1; a possible D gene is TRBD2 (5 bases). V lost 0 bases and J lost 12, with 21 bases in between. The CDR3 runs to 16 residues. Germline V CDR1 and CDR2: MNHEY, SMNVEV (reference sequence). In DNA form, the CDR3 reads TGTGCCAGCAGTTTATCCGGACCCAGCGGCGGTAATCGGCAGTTCTTC. It yields the protein CASSLSGPSGGNRQFF.

The V gene is TRBV19, the J gene TRBJ1-5; D unresolved. CDR1 and CDR2 (germline): LNHDA, SQIVND (reference sequence). CDR3 length equals 13 residues. Trimming took off 3 bases at V and 9 bases at J, with 12 bases between the two ends. DNA for the CDR3: TGTGCCAGTAGTATGGAGGTGGCCTGGCCCCAGCATTTT. Its protein is CASSMEVAWPQHF.

The chain links TRBV11-3 to TRBJ2-1; 9 bases agree with TRBD2. The CDR3 has 15 residues. Trimming took 2 bases from V and 3 from J; bases not matched to a gene: 2. Germline loops: CDR1 SGHNT, CDR2 YENEEA. The CDR3 sequence: CASSLRGRDYNEQFF. The CDR3 nucleotides read TGTGCCAGCAGCTTACGCGGGAGGGACTACAATGAGCAGTTCTTC.

The gene calls are TRBV7-2 and TRBJ2-2, with 7 bases aligning to TRBD2. The V and J ends lost 7 bases and 7 bases, in that order; junction bases with no gene match: 6. Per germline, CDR1 SGHTA and CDR2 FQGNSA. This CDR3 comprises 13 residues. The CDR3 coding sequence is TGTGCCAGCAAGGGCGGGGGAATCGGGGAGCTGTTTTTT. It specifies CASKGGGIGELFF.

This chain uses TRBV4-1 with TRBJ2-1, with TRBD1 matching 7 bases. V lost 4 bases to trimming and J lost 4 bases; unmatched junction nucleotides: 4. Germline assignment: CDR1 MGHRA and CDR2 YSYEKL. This CDR3 is 14 amino acids long. This CDR3 is CASSPGQRYNEQFF. The CDR3 bases are TGCGCCAGCAGCCCGGGACAGAGATACAATGAGCAGTTCTTC.

The chain couples TRBV10-1 to TRBJ2-7; D remains ambiguous. The CDR3 totals 14 residues. Trimming shortened V by 0 bases and J by 2 bases, and 8 bases separated the two germline ends. Germline values: CDR1 WNHNN, CDR2 SYGVQD (reference sequence). The CDR3 here is CASSESMSPYEQYF. Here the CDR3 DNA reads TGCGCCAGCAGTGAGTCAATGTCCCCCTACGAGCAGTACTTC.

The chain has TRBV5-1 and TRBJ1-3; the D gene is possibly TRBD1 (5 bases). The germline gives CDR1 SGHRS, CDR2 YFSETQ. V was pared by 4 bases and J by 0 bases, with 8 bases between. The CDR3 spans 14 residues. CDR3 region: CASSPDTSGNTIYF. The DNA for the CDR3 is TGCGCCAGCAGCCCGGACACCTCTGGAAACACCATATATTTT.

The chain joins TRBV7-2 to TRBJ2-1; 9 positions agree with TRBD1. Trimming removed 6 bases from V and 4 bases from J; junction bases left unmatched: 7. CDR3 length: 15 residues. Germline V lookup: CDR1 SGHTA, CDR2 FQGNSA. The CDR3 DNA reads TGTGCCAGCAGTCCTCGGGACAGGGTATACAATGAGCAGTTCTTC. Translating gives CASSPRDRVYNEQFF.

As regards this clone: Distinct nucleotide sequences in the sample also encode this CDR3. The gene calls are TRBV12-3 or TRBV12-4 and TRBJ1-2; 8 bases are shared with TRBD1. The CDR3 covers 13 residues. Trimming took 9 bases from V and 2 from J; bases not matched to a gene: 5. The CDR3 region is CASRTGRNYGYTF. CDR3 nucleotide sequence: TGTGCCAGTCGGACAGGGCGAAACTATGGCTACACCTTC.

V gene TRBV6-5 combines with J gene TRBJ1-6, with D uncertain. The germline CDR1 and CDR2 sequences are MNHEY and SVGAGI. Trimming took off 7 bases at V and 4 bases at J, with 5 bases between the two ends. The CDR3 loop spans 12 amino acids. In DNA, the CDR3 is TGTGCCAGCACGAAGTATAATTCACCCCTCCACTTT. Its protein is CASTKYNSPLHF.

This rearrangement joins TRBV5-1 to TRBJ2-1; TRBD2 might be the D (5 bases). The germline CDR1 and CDR2 sequences are SGHRS and YFSETQ. This CDR3 spans 16 amino acids. The germline V and J ends were trimmed by 0 bases and 0 bases, with 10 bases remaining between them. CDR3 amino acids: CASSLDGGSSYNEQFF. CDR3 nucleotide sequence: TGCGCCAGCAGCTTGGATGGAGGAAGCTCCTACAATGAGCAGTTCTTC.

The chain couples TRBV27 to TRBJ2-2; 9 bases agree with TRBD1. Germline V gene lookup returns CDR1 MNHEY and CDR2 SMNVEV (reference sequence). Losses at the gene ends were 5 bases for V and 3 bases for J; bases not matched to a gene: 7. The CDR3 runs to 16 residues. CDR3 in DNA: TGTGCCAGCAGTCGACTGACAGGGGGGGACACCGGGGAGCTGTTTTTT. The encoded protein is CASSRLTGGDTGELFF.

The chain carries TRBV15 and TRBJ2-7, with D tentatively TRBD1 or TRBD2 (6 bases each). Per germline, CDR1 LNHNV and CDR2 YYDKDF (reference sequence). V was clipped by 3 bases and J by 0 bases, with 9 bases between them. The CDR3 runs 14 residues. CDR3 nucleotides: TGTGCCACCAGCAGGGAGGGACACTCCTACGAGCAGTACTTC. This sequence encodes CATSREGHSYEQYF.

V and J are TRBV5-1 and TRBJ1-6; no firm D call. Deletions cut 0 bases from V and 7 bases from J, with 2 bases between. Germline CDR1 and CDR2: SGHRS and YFSETQ. The CDR3 is made up of 12 amino acids. The CDR3 region has the DNA TGCGCCAGCAGCTTGGTAAATTCACCCCTCCACTTT. Protein sequence: CASSLVNSPLHF.

The table lists this clone with a count of one. The J gene is TRBJ2-2, the V gene TRBV6-5, with TRBD1 matching over 8 bases. The CDR3 runs to 16 residues. The trim removed 2 bases at V and 6 bases at J, leaving 8 bases unmatched. Germline V lookup: CDR1 MNHEY, CDR2 SVGAGI. Written as DNA, the CDR3 is TGTGCCAGCAGTTACATCCCGGGACAGGCGGCCGGGGAGCTGTTTTTT. As protein: CASSYIPGQAAGELFF.

The chain carries TRBV12-5 and TRBJ2-3, with TRBD2 identical over 8 bases. The CDR3 consists of 16 residues. Trimming at V came to 3 bases and at J to 3 bases, leaving 8 bases not matched to a gene. Germline V CDR1 and CDR2: LGHNT, FRNRAP. CDR3 coding DNA: TGTGCTAGTGGTTTATGGAGCGGGAGTGTGACAGATACGCAGTATTTT. Its translation is CASGLWSGSVTDTQYF.